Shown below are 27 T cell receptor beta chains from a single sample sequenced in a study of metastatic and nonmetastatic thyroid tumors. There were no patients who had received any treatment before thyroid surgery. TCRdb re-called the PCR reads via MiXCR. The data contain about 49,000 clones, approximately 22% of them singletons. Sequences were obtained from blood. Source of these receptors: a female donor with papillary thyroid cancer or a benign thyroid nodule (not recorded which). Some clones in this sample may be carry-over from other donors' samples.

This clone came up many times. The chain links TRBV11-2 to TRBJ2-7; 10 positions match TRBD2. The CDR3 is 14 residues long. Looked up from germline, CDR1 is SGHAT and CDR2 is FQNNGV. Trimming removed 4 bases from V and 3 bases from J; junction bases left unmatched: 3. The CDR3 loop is CASSSPSGSYEQYF. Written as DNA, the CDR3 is TGTGCCAGCAGCTCTCCTAGCGGGAGCTACGAGCAGTACTTC.

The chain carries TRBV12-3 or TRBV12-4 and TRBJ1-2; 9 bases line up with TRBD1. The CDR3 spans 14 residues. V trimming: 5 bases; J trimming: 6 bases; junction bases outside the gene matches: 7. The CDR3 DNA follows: TGTGCCAGCAGTCCGTGGGGACAGGGCCATGGCTACACCTTC. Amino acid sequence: CASSPWGQGHGYTF.

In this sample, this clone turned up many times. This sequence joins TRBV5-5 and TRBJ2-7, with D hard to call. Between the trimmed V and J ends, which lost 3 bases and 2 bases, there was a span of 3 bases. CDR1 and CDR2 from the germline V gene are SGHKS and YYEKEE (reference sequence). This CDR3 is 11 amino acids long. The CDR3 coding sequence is TGTGCCAGCAGCTCGACCTACGAGCAGTACTTC. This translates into CASSSTYEQYF.

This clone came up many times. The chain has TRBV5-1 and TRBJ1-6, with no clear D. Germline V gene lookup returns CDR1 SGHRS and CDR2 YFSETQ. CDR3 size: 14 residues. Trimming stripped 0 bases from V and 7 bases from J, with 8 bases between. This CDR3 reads CASSLEVSNSPLHF. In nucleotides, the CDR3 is TGCGCCAGCAGCTTGGAGGTTTCCAATTCACCCCTCCACTTT. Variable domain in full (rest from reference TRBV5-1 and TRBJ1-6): KAGVTQTPRYLIKTRGQQVTLSCSPISGHRSVSWYQQTPGQGLQFLFEYFSETQRNKGNFPGRFSGRQFSNSRSEMNVSTLELGDSALYLCASSLEVSNSPLHFGNGTRLTVT.

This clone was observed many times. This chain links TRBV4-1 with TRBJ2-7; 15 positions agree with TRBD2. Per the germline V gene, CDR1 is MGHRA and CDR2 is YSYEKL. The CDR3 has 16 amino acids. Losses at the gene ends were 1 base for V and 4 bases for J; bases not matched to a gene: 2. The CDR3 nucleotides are TGCGCCAGCAGCCAAGGGACTAGCGGGAGGGGGTACGAGCAGTACTTC. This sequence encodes CASSQGTSGRGYEQYF.

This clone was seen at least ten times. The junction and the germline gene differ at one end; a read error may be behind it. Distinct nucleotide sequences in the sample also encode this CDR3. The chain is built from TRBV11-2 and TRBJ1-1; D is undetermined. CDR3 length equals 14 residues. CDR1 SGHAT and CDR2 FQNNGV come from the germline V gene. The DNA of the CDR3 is TGTGCCAGCAGCTCCTGGACCCTGAACACTGAAGCTTTCTTC. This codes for CASSSWTLNTEAFF.

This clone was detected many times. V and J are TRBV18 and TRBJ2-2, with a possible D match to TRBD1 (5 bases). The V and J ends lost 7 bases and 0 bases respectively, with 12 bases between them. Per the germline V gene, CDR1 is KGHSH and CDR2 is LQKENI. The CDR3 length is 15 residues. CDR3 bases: TGTGCCAGCTACGACGACAGCGCGAACACCGGGGAGCTGTTTTTT. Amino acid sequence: CASYDDSANTGELFF. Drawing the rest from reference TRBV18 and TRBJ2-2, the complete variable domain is NAGVMQNPRHLVRRRGQEARLRCSPMKGHSHVYWYRQLPEEGLKFMVYLQKENIIDESGMPKERFSAEFPKEGPSILRIQQVVRGDSAAYFCASYDDSANTGELFFGEGSRLTVL.

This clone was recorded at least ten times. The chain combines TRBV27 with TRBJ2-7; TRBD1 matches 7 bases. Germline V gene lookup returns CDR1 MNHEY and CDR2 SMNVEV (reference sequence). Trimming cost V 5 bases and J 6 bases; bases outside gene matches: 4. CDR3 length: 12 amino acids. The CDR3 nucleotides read TGTGCCAGCAGTCGACAGGGAGTCGAGCAGTACTTC. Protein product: CASSRQGVEQYF.

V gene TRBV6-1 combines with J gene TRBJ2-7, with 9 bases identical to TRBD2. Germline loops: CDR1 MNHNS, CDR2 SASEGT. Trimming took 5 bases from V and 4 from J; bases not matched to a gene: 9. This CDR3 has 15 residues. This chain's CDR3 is CASSTRGSGRYEQYF. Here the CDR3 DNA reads TGTGCCAGCAGTACCAGGGGCAGCGGGAGGTACGAGCAGTACTTC.

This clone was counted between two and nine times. The chain's CDR3 is CASSSLAFISYNEQFF. The DNA of the CDR3 is TGTGCCAGCAGTTCGTTAGCTTTTATCTCCTACAATGAGCAGTTCTTC. This sequence joins TRBV28 and TRBJ2-1; no firm D call. CDR3 size: 16 residues. From germline, CDR1 is MDHEN and CDR2 SYDVKM. V gave up 4 bases and J gave up 0 bases, with 13 bases separating them.

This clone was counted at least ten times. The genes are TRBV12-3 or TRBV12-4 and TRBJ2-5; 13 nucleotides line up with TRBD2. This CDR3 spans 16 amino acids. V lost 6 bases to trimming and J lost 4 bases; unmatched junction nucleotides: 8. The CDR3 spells CASSPGLAGMGETQYF. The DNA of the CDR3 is TGTGCCAGCAGCCCGGGACTAGCGGGAATGGGAGAGACCCAGTACTTC.

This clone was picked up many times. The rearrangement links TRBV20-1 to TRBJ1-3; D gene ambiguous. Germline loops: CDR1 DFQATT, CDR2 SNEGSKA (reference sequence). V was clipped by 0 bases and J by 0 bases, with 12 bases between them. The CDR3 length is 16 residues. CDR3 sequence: CSARDPALGSGNTIYF. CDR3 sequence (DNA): TGCAGTGCTAGAGACCCCGCTCTGGGCTCTGGAAACACCATATATTTT.

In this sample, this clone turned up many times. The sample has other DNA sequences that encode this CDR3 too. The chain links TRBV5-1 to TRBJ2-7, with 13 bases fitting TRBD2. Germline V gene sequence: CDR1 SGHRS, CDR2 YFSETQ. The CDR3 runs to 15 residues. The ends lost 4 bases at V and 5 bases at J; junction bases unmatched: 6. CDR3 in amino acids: CASSLRTSGSDEQYF. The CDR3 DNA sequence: TGCGCCAGCAGCCTAAGGACTAGCGGGAGCGACGAGCAGTACTTC.

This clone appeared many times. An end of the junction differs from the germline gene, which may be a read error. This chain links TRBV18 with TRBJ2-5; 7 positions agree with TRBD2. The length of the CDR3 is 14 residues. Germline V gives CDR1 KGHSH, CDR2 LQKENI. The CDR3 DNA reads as TGTGCCAGCTCTCCGGCGGGAGTCCAAGAGGCCCAGTACTTC. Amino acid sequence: CASSPAGVQEAQYF.

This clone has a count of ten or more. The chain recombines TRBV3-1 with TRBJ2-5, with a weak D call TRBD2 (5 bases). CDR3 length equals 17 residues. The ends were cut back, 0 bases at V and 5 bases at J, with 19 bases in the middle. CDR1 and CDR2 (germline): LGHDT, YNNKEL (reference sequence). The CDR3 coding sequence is TGTGCCAGCAGCCAAGATGGCAGCGGAGCGCATGGGGAGACCCAGTACTTC. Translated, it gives CASSQDGSGAHGETQYF.

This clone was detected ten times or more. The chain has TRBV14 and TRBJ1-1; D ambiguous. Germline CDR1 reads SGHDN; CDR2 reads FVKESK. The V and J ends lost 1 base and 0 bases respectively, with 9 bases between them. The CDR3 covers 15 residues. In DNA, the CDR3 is TGTGCCAGCAGCCAAGTCGGGGTTGTGAACACTGAAGCTTTCTTT. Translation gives CASSQVGVVNTEAFF. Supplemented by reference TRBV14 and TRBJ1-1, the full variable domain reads EAGVTQFPSHSVIEKGQTVTLRCDPISGHDNLYWYRRVMGKEIKFLLHFVKESKQDESGMPNNRFLAERTGGTYSTLKVQPAELEDSGVYFCASSQVGVVNTEAFFGQGTRLTVV.

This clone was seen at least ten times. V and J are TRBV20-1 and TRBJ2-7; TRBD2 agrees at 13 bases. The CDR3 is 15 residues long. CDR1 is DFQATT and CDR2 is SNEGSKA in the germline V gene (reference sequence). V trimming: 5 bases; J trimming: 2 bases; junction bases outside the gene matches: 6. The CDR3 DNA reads TGCAGTGCTCGGGGACTAGCGGGACCTGCCTACGAGCAGTACTTC. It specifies CSARGLAGPAYEQYF.

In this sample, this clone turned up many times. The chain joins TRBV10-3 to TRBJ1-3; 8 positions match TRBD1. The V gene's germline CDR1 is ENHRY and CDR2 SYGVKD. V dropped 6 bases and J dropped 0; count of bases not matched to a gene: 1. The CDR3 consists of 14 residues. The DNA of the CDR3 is TGTGCCATCAGGGGGACAGGCTCTGGAAACACCATATATTTT. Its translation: CAIRGTGSGNTIYF.

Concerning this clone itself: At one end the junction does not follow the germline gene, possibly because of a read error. CDR3 amino acids: CSAPGEVSFNEQFF. CDR3 nucleotides: TGCAGTGCTCCCGGGGAGGTGTCCTTCAATGAGCAGTTCTTC. V and J are TRBV20-1 and TRBJ2-1; possible D gene TRBD2, 6 bases. The germline CDR1 and CDR2 sequences are DFQATT and SNEGSKA (reference sequence). This CDR3 spans 14 amino acids.

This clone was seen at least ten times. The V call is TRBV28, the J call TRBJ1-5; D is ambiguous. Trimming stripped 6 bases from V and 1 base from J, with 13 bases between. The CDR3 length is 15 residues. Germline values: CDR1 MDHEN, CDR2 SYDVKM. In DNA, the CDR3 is TGTGCCAGCAGCCTGCCCAAGGCAAGCAATCAGCCCCAGCATTTT. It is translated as CASSLPKASNQPQHF.

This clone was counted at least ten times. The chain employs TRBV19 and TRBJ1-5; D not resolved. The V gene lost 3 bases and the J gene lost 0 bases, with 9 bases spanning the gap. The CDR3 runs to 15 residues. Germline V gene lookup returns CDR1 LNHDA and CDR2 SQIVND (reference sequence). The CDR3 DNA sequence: TGTGCCAGTAGTATCTATCTCGATAGCAATCAGCCCCAGCATTTT. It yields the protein CASSIYLDSNQPQHF.

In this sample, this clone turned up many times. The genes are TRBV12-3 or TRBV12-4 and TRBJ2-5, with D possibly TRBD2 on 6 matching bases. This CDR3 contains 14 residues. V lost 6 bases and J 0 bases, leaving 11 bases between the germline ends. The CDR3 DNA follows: TGTGCCAGCAGCACCGGGACTTACCAAGAGACCCAGTACTTC. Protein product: CASSTGTYQETQYF.

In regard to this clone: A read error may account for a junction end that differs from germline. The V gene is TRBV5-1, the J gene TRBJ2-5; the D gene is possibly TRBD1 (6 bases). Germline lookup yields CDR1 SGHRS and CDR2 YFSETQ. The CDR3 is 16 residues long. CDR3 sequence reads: CSSSQGHRSTQETQYF. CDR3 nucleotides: TGCTCCAGCAGCCAGGGACATAGGAGCACTCAAGAGACCCAGTACTTC.

The CDR3, as DNA: TGTGCCTGTCGCGGGGAACCCAATTCACCCCTCCACTTT. This encodes CACRGEPNSPLHF. The chain recombines TRBV30 with TRBJ1-6; D gene unclear. Germline-derived CDR1 and CDR2 are GTSNPN and SVGIG (reference sequence). Trimming took 6 bases from V and 7 from J, leaving 13 bases between them. The CDR3 is made up of 13 amino acids.

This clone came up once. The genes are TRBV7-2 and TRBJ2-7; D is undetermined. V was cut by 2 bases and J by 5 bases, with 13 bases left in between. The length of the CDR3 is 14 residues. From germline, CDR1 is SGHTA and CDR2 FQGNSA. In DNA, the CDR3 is TGTGCCAGCAGCTTAACTCTAGTTTCTGACGAGCAGTACTTC. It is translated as CASSLTLVSDEQYF.

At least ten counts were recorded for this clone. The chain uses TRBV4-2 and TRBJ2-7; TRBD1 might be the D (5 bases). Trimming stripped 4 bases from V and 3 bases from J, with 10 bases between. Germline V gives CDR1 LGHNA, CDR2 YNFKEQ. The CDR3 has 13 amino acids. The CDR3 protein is CASSRGERYEQYF. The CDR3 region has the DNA TGTGCCAGCAGCCGGGGCGAGCGCTACGAGCAGTACTTC.

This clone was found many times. CDR3 amino acids: CASSANRGSYNEQFF. CDR3 nucleotides: TGTGCCAGCAGCGCCAACAGGGGTTCCTACAATGAGCAGTTCTTC. The chain links TRBV11-2 to TRBJ2-1, with 7 positions matching TRBD1. Per the germline V gene, CDR1 is SGHAT and CDR2 is FQNNGV. This CDR3 region has 15 residues. Losses at the gene ends were 5 bases for V and 1 base for J; bases not matched to a gene: 5. Looking up the rest from reference TRBV11-2 and TRBJ2-1 gives the full variable domain: EAGVAQSPRYKIIEKRQSVAFWCNPISGHATLYWYQQILGQGPKLLIQFQNNGVVDDSQLPKDRFSAERLKGVDSTLKIQPAKLEDSAVYLCASSANRGSYNEQFFGPGTRLTVL.